This TCR beta chain comes out of a study of blood T cell repertoires in COVID-19. For the study at large: There were acute and convalescent COVID-19 samples, and they came from the United States, Italy and Spain. Sources were T cells, B-cell-depleted T cells, or PBMCs; the material itself was cDNA or gDNA.

Patients in Seattle were enrolled during active infection, then followed longitudinally. Profiling relied on immunoSEQ multiplex PCR, and the TCRdb table lists in-frame clones only, not all of them. This table has around 290,000 clones, roughly 92% appearing once. The germline CDR1 and CDR2 sequences are MNHNS and SASEGT. This CDR3 has 15 amino acids. The V gene end was trimmed by 3 bases and the J gene end by 9 bases; junction bases not matched to a gene: 8. The origin of this receptor is a woman in her 30s with COVID-19, enrolled during active disease. Material: peripheral blood. The chain carries TRBV6-1 and TRBJ1-6; 7 bases agree with TRBD1. The CDR3 protein is CASSDRGQGGSPLHF. As DNA, the CDR3 is TGTGCCAGCAGTGACCGAGGGCAGGGGGGTTCACCCCTCCACTTT.